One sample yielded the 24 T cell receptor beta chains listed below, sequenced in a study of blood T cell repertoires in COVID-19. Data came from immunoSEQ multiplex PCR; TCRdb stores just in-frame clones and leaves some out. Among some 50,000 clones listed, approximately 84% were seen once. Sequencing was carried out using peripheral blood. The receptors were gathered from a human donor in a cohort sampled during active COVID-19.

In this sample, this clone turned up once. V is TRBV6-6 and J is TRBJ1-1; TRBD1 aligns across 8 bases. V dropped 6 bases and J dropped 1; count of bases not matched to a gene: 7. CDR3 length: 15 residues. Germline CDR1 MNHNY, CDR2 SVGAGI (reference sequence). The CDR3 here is CASRDSGTGNTEAFF. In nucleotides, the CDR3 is TGTGCCAGCAGGGACTCCGGGACAGGGAACACTGAAGCTTTCTTT.

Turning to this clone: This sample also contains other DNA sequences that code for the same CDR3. The CDR3 DNA is TGTGCCTGGAGTTCACAGGGGTACGAGCAGTACTTC. Translating it yields CAWSSQGYEQYF. V is TRBV30 and J is TRBJ2-7; 7 bases map to TRBD1. V lost 2 bases and J lost 4; bases outside the gene matches: 2. This CDR3 has 12 residues. Germline V lookup: CDR1 GTSNPN, CDR2 SVGIG (reference sequence).

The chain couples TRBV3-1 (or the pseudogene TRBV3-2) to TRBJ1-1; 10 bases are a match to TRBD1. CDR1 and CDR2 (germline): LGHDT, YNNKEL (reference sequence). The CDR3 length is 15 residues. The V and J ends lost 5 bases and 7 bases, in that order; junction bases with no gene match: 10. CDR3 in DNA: TGTGCCAGCAGCTACCATGACAGGGGGCAAATTGAAGCTTTCTTT. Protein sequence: CASSYHDRGQIEAFF.

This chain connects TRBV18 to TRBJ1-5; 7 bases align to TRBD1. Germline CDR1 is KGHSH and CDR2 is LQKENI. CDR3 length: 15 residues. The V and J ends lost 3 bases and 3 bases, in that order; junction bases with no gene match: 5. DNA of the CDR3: TGTGCCAGCTCACCGACAGGGACGGCCAATCAGCCCCAGCATTTT. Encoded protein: CASSPTGTANQPQHF.

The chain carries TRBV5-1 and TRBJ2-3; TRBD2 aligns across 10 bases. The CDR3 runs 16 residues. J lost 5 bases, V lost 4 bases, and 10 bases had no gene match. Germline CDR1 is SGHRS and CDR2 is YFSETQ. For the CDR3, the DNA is TGCGCCAGCAGCCTCACAGCGGGAGGGCCTGGAGATACGCAGTATTTT. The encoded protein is CASSLTAGGPGDTQYF.

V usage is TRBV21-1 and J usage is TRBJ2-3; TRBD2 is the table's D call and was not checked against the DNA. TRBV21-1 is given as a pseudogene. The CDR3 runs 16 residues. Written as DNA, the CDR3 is TGTGCCAGCAGCACCGGGACTAGGGGATCTACTCATACGCAGTATTTT. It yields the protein CASSTGTRGSTHTQYF.

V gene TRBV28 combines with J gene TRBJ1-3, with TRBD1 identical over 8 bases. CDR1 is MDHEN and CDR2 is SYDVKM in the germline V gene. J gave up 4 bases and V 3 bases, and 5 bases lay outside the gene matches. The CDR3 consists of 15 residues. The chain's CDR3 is CASSFQGARGNTIYF. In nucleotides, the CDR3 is TGTGCCAGCAGTTTTCAGGGGGCTCGGGGAAACACCATATATTTT.

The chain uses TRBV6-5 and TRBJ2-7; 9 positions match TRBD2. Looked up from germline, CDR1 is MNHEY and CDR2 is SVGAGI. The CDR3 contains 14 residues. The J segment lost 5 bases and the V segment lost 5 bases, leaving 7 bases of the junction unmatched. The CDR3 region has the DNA TGTGCCAGCAGTCTTACTAGCGGGTGGAACGAGCAGTACTTC. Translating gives CASSLTSGWNEQYF.

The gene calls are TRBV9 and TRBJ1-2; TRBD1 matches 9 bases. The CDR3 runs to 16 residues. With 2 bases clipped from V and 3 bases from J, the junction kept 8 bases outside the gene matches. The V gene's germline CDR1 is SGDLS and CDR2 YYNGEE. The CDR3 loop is CASSVGARTGDYGYTF. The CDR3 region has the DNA TGTGCCAGCAGCGTGGGGGCTCGGACAGGGGACTATGGCTACACCTTC.

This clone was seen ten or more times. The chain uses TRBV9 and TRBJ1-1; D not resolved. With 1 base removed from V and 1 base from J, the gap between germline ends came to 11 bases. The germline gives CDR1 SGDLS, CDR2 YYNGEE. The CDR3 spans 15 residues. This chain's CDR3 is CASSVPPLGNTEAFF. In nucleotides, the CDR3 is TGTGCCAGCAGCGTACCCCCCCTCGGGAACACTGAAGCTTTCTTT.

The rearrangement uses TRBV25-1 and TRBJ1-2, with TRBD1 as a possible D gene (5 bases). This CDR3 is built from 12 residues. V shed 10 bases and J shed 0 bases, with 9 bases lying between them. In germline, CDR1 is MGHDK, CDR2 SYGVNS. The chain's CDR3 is CATGGANYGYTF. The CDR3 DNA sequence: TGTGCCACCGGGGGAGCTAACTATGGCTACACCTTC.

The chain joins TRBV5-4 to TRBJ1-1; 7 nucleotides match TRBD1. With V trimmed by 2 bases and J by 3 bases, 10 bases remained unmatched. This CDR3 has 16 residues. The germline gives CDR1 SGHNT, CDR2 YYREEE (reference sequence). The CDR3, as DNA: TGTGCCAGCAGCTTCGAACCCGACAGGGCTGACACTGAAGCTTTCTTT. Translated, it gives CASSFEPDRADTEAFF.

The CDR3 DNA follows: TGTGCCACCAGCAGAGTCCCTGGGACAGGGGGTTTGGATGGCTACACCTTC. Translation: CATSRVPGTGGLDGYTF. The chain has TRBV15 and TRBJ1-2, with 11 bases fitting TRBD1. Germline V gene lookup returns CDR1 LNHNV and CDR2 YYDKDF (reference sequence). Trimming removed 1 base from V and 6 bases from J; junction bases left unmatched: 10. The CDR3 is 17 amino acids.

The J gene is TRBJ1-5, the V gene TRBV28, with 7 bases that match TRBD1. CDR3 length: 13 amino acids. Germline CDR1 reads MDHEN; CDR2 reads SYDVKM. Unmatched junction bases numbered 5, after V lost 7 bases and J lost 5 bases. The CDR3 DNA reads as TGTGCCAGCATACGACAGGGTCATCAGCCCCAGCATTTT. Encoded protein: CASIRQGHQPQHF.

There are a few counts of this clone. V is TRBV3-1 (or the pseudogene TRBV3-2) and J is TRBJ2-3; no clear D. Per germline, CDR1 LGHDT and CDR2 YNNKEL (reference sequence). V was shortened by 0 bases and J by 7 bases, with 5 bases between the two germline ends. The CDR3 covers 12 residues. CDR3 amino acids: CASSQDLYTQYF. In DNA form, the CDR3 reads TGTGCCAGCAGCCAAGATCTTTATACGCAGTATTTT.

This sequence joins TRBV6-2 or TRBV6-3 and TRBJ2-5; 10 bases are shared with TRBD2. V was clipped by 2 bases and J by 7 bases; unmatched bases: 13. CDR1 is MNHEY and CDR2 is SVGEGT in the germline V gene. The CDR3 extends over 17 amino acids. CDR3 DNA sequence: TGTGCCAGCAGTTACGTCGTAGCGGGGGGCCCCCAGGGGACCCAGTACTTC. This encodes CASSYVVAGGPQGTQYF.

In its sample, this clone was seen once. The CDR3 loop reads CASSYARGYEQYF. In nucleotides, the CDR3 is TGTGCCAGCAGTTACGCCAGGGGTTACGAGCAGTACTTC. The chain recombines TRBV6-5 with TRBJ2-7; a weak D match, TRBD1 (6 bases). CDR1 is MNHEY and CDR2 is SVGAGI in the germline V gene. V lost 2 bases and J 4 bases, leaving 9 bases between the germline ends. This CDR3 region has 13 residues.

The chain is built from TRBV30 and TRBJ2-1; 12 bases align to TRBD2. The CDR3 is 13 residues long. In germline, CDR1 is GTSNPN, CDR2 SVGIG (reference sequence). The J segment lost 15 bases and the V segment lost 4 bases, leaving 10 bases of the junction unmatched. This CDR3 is CAWTSGRAGGAFF. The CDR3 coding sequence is TGTGCCTGGACTAGCGGGAGGGCCGGGGGTGCGTTCTTC.

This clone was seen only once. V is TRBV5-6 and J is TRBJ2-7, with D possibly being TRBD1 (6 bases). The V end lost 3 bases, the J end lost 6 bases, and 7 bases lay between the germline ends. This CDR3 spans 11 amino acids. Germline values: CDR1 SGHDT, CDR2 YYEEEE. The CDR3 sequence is CASSSGVEQYF. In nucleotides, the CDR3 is TGTGCCAGCAGCTCAGGGGTCGAGCAGTACTTC.

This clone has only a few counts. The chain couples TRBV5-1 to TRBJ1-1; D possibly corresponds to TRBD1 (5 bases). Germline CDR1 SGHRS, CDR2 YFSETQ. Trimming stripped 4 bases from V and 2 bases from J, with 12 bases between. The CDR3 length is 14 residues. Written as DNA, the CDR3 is TGCGCCAGCAGCCTCGTAGGGGCCAACACTGAAGCTTTCTTT. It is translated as CASSLVGANTEAFF.

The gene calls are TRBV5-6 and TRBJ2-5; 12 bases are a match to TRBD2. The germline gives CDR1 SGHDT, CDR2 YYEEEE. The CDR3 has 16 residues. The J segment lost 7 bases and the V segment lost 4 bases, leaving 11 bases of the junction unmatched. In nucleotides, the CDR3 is TGTGCCAGCAGCCCCCTTCTAGCGGGGGGGCCGGTGACCCAGTACTTC. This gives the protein CASSPLLAGGPVTQYF. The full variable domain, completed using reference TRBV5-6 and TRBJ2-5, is DAGVTQSPTHLIKTRGQQVTLRCSPKSGHDTVSWYQQALGQGPQFIFQYYEEEERQRGNFPDRFSGHQFPNYSSELNVNALLLGDSALYLCASSPLLAGGPVTQYFGPGTRLLVL.

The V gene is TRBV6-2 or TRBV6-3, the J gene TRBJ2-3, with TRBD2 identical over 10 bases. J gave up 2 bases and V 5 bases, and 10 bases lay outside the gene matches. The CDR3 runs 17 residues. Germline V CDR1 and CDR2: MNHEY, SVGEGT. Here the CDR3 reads CASSPYRLAGYTDTQYF. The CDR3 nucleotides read TGTGCCAGCAGTCCCTACCGACTAGCGGGCTACACAGATACGCAGTATTTT.

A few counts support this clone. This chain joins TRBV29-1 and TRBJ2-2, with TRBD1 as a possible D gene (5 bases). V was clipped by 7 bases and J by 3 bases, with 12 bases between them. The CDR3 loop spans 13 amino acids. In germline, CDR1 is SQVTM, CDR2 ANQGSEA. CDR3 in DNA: TGCAGCGCCGGACAAAGGTACACCGGGGAGCTGTTTTTT. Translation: CSAGQRYTGELFF.

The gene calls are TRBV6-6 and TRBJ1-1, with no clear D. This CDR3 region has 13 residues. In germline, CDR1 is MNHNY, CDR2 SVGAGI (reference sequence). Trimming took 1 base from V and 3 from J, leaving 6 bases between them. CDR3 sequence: CASSYFGDTEAFF. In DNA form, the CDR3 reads TGTGCCAGCAGTTACTTCGGAGACACTGAAGCTTTCTTT.